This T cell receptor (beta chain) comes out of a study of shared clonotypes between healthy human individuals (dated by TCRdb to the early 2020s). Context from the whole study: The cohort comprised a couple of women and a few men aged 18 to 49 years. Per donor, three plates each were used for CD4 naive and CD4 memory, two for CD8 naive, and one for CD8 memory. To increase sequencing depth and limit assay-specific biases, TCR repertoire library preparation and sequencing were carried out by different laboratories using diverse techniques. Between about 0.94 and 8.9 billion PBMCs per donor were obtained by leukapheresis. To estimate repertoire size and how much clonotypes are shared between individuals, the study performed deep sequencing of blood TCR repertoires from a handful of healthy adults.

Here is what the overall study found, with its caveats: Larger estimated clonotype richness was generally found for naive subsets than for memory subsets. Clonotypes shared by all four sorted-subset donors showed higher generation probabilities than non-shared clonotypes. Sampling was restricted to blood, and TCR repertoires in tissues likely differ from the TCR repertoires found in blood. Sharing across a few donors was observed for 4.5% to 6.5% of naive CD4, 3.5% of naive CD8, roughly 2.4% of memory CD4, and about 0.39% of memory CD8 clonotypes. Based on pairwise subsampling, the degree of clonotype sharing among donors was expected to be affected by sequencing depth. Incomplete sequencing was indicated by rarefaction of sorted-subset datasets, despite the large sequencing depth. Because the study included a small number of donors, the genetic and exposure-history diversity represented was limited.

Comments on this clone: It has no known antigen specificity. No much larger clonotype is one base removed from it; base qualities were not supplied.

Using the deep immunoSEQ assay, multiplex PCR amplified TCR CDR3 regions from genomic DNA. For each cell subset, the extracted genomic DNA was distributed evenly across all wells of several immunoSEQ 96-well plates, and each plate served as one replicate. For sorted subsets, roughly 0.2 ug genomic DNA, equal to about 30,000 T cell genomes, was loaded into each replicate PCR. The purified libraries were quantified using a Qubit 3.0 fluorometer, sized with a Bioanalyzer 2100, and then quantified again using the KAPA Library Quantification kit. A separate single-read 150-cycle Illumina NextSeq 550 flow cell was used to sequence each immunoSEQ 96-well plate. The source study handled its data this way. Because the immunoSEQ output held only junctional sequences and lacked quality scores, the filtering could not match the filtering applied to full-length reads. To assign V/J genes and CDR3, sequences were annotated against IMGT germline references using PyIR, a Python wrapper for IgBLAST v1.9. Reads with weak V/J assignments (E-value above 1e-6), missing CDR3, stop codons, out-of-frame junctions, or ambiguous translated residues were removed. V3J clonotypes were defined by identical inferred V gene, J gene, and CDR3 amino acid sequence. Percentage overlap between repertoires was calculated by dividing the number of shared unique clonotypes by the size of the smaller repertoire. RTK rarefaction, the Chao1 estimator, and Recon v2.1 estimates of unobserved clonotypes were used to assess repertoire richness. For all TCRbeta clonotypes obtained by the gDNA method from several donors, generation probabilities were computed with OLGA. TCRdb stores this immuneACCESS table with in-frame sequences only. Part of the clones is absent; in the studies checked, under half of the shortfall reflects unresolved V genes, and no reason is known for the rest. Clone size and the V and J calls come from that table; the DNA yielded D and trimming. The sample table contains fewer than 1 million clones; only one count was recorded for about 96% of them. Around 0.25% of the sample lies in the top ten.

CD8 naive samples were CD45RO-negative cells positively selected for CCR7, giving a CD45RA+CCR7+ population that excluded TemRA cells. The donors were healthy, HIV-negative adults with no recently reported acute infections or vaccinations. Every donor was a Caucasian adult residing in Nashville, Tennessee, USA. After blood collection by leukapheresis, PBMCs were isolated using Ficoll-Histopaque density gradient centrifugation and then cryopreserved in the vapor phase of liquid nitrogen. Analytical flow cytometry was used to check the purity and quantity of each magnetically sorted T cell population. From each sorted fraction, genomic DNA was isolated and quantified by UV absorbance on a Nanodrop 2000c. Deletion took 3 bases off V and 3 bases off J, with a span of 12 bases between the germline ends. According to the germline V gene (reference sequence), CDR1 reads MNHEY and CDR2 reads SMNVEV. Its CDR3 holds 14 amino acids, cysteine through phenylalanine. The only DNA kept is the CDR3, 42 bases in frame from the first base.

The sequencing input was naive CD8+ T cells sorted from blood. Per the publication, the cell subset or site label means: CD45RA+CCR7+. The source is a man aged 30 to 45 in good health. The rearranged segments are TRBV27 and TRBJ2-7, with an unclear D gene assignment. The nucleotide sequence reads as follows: TGTGCCAGCAGTTTCGGGCAGTCGGACTACGAGCAGTACTTC. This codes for CASSFGQSDYEQYF.